The 24 T cell receptor beta chains below come from one sample, sequenced in a study of cytomegalovirus exposure and HLA in healthy donors. The protocol was immunoSEQ multiplex PCR, while the TCRdb copy is restricted to in-frame clones and leaves out a portion. The sample records over 100,000 clones, about 90% being singletons. The source material was PBMCs. The receptors were gathered from a woman between 18 and 30 years old in good health and CMV-seronegative.

CDR3 nucleotides: TGTGCCAGCAGTTTGGAGGCACCCAACTATGGCTACACCTTC. It translates to CASSLEAPNYGYTF. The V gene is TRBV28, the J gene TRBJ1-2; the D is unclear. The CDR3 has 14 amino acids. V lost 3 bases to trimming and J lost 2 bases, with 10 bases between them. CDR1 is MDHEN, CDR2 SYDVKM, per germline.

This clone was seen only once. DNA of the CDR3: TGCGCCAGCAGCATGCCGGAGCCGGGCACTGAAGCTTTCTTT. Translated, it gives CASSMPEPGTEAFF. V and J are TRBV5-1 and TRBJ1-1; D not resolved. The V gene's germline CDR1 is SGHRS and CDR2 YFSETQ. The CDR3 is 14 residues long. V was trimmed by 4 bases and J by 4 bases, leaving 14 bases between them.

The genes are TRBV7-8 and TRBJ2-3, with D perhaps matching TRBD1 (5 bases). V was trimmed by 5 bases and J by 0 bases, leaving 6 bases between them. CDR1 is SGHVS and CDR2 is FQNEAQ in the germline V gene. This CDR3 spans 13 amino acids. CDR3 loop: CASSAGSTDTQYF. CDR3 DNA sequence: TGTGCCAGCAGCGCAGGGAGCACAGATACGCAGTATTTT.

This clone was counted between two and nine times. V is TRBV4-2 and J is TRBJ2-1, with 10 bases fitting TRBD2. After removal of 5 bases from V and 3 bases from J, the junction contained 4 bases not matched to a gene. Germline V CDR1 and CDR2: LGHNA, YNFKEQ. The CDR3 consists of 15 residues. The CDR3 nucleotides read TGTGCCAGCAGCGCCGGGACTAGCGACTACAATGAGCAGTTCTTC. It specifies CASSAGTSDYNEQFF.

The V and J genes are TRBV5-6 and TRBJ2-3, with 10 nucleotides matching TRBD2. The V gene end was trimmed by 4 bases and the J gene end by 0 bases; junction bases not matched to a gene: 14. Germline V gene sequence: CDR1 SGHDT, CDR2 YYEEEE. The CDR3 covers 19 residues. CDR3 sequence: CASSPRGLAGALSTDTQYF. The DNA for the CDR3 is TGTGCCAGCAGCCCCCGGGGGCTAGCGGGGGCCCTTAGCACAGATACGCAGTATTTT.

This chain connects TRBV19 to TRBJ1-6, with D perhaps matching TRBD1 (5 bases). Deletions cut 5 bases from V and 4 bases from J, with 12 bases between. Germline V lookup: CDR1 LNHDA, CDR2 SQIVND (reference sequence). The CDR3 has 15 residues. CDR3 in DNA: TGTGCCAGTAGTGAAGGGGCCGCTTATAATTCACCCCTCCACTTT. This sequence encodes CASSEGAAYNSPLHF.

The rearrangement uses TRBV5-8 and TRBJ2-5, with a tentative D call TRBD2 (7 bases). Germline CDR1 SGHTS, CDR2 YDEGEE. V was shortened by 6 bases and J by 4 bases, with 22 bases between the two germline ends. The CDR3 is made up of 16 amino acids. The CDR3 DNA follows: TGTGCCAGCACCCCGGGAGGCGGGGGCCTCCTAGAGACCCAGTACTTC. Protein sequence: CASTPGGGGLLETQYF. Full variable domain (rest looked up from reference TRBV5-8 and TRBJ2-5): EAGVTQSPTHLIKTRGQQATLRCSPISGHTSVYWYQQALGLGLQFLLWYDEGEERNRGNFPPRFSGRQFPNYSSELNVNALELEDSALYLCASTPGGGGLLETQYFGPGTRLLVL.

V is TRBV29-1 and J is TRBJ2-7; D call uncertain. This CDR3 contains 12 residues. V lost 4 bases and J lost 3, with 10 bases in between. Germline V CDR1 and CDR2: SQVTM, ANQGSEA. The CDR3 protein is CSVGASSYEQYF. CDR3 in DNA: TGCAGCGTTGGGGCCAGCAGCTACGAGCAGTACTTC.

This chain links TRBV28 with TRBJ1-2; TRBD1 aligns across 7 bases. CDR1 and CDR2 from the germline V gene are MDHEN and SYDVKM. This CDR3 contains 13 residues. Trimming removed 7 bases from V and 1 base from J; junction bases left unmatched: 3. The CDR3 region has the DNA TGTGCCAGCACCACAGGGGTTAACTATGGCTACACCTTC. Encoded protein: CASTTGVNYGYTF.

This clone was observed a handful of times. The genes are TRBV29-1 and TRBJ2-7; TRBD2 aligns across 11 bases. The V and J ends lost 5 bases and 4 bases, in that order; junction bases with no gene match: 13. Germline loops: CDR1 SQVTM, CDR2 ANQGSEA. This CDR3 region has 16 residues. The CDR3 DNA follows: TGCAGCGTTCAGTTACTCACTAGCGGGAGTTCTTACGAGCAGTACTTC. Protein sequence: CSVQLLTSGSSYEQYF.

This chain connects TRBV7-2 to TRBJ1-1; D gene ambiguous. V was clipped by 5 bases and J by 5 bases, with 9 bases between them. The germline V gene encodes CDR1 SGHTA and CDR2 FQGNSA. The CDR3 is 12 residues long. CDR3 sequence: CASSEGGTEAFF. Written as DNA, the CDR3 is TGTGCCAGCAGCGAAGGAGGGACTGAAGCTTTCTTT.

V and J are TRBV6-5 and TRBJ1-1; D is uncertain. Trimming shortened V by 7 bases and J by 3 bases, and 15 bases separated the two germline ends. This CDR3 has 14 residues. Germline V gene sequence: CDR1 MNHEY, CDR2 SVGAGI. The CDR3 DNA sequence: TGTGCCAGCACCCCAGTCGGGGATCACACTGAAGCTTTCTTT. Its translation: CASTPVGDHTEAFF.

This rearrangement joins TRBV6-5 to TRBJ1-1, with D possibly TRBD1 on 6 matching bases. Germline V gene sequence: CDR1 MNHEY, CDR2 SVGAGI. V was shortened by 7 bases and J by 2 bases, with 14 bases between the two germline ends. The CDR3 loop spans 14 amino acids. The CDR3 is CASTPGTTNTEAFF. The CDR3 bases are TGTGCCAGCACCCCCGGGACAACAAACACTGAAGCTTTCTTT.

The rearrangement joins TRBV27 to TRBJ1-1; D may be TRBD1 (5 bases). Deletions cut 1 base from V and 10 bases from J, with 22 bases between. CDR1 MNHEY and CDR2 SMNVEV come from the germline V gene (reference sequence). The CDR3 covers 16 residues. In DNA form, the CDR3 reads TGTGCCAGCAGTTTATGGCCCCCTAGGACATCCTCAGGAGCTTTCTTT. As protein: CASSLWPPRTSSGAFF.

The chain links TRBV28 to TRBJ1-4; maybe TRBD1 (6 bases). Trimming shortened V by 10 bases and J by 12 bases, and 18 bases separated the two germline ends. The CDR3 is made up of 12 amino acids. Per germline, CDR1 MDHEN and CDR2 SYDVKM. The CDR3: CATGSAGGQLFF. CDR3 DNA: TGTGCCACCGGTTCGGCGGGGGGGCAACTGTTTTTT.

This chain uses TRBV7-9 with TRBJ2-1; the D is unclear. The CDR3 is 12 residues long. V dropped 2 bases and J dropped 10 bases, with 9 bases sitting between them. Germline CDR1 reads SEHNR; CDR2 reads FQNEAQ (reference sequence). The CDR3 reads CASSLSYGEQFF. The CDR3, as DNA: TGTGCCAGCAGCTTATCGTACGGGGAGCAGTTCTTC.

The chain is built from TRBV6-1 and TRBJ1-5, with 7 bases that match TRBD1. The CDR3 totals 14 residues. CDR1 MNHNS and CDR2 SASEGT come from the germline V gene. V lost 6 bases, J lost 1 base, and 3 bases stayed unmatched. The CDR3 bases are TGTGCCAGCAGGTCGGACAGGAGCAATCAGCCCCAGCATTTT. It encodes CASRSDRSNQPQHF.

The J gene is TRBJ2-7, the V gene TRBV11-2; weak D call: TRBD2 (5 bases). V dropped 5 bases and J dropped 0 bases, with 11 bases sitting between them. Looked up from germline, CDR1 is SGHAT and CDR2 is FQNNGV. The CDR3 consists of 14 residues. The CDR3 DNA sequence: TGTGCCAGCAGCCTGCGGGTTAGCTCCTACGAGCAGTACTTC. Translated, it gives CASSLRVSSYEQYF.

The chain links TRBV11-2 to TRBJ2-7; TRBD1 is a possible D gene (6 bases). The CDR3 spans 11 residues. In germline, CDR1 is SGHAT, CDR2 FQNNGV. V lost 6 bases to trimming and J lost 6 bases, with 9 bases between them. The CDR3 protein is CASRTGFEQYF. The CDR3 coding sequence is TGTGCCAGCAGAACAGGGTTCGAGCAGTACTTC.

The chain couples TRBV7-9 to TRBJ2-3; no firm D call. From germline, CDR1 is SEHNR and CDR2 FQNEAQ (reference sequence). The germline V and J ends were trimmed by 3 bases and 0 bases, with 4 bases remaining between them. CDR3 length: 13 amino acids. In DNA form, the CDR3 reads TGTGCCAGCAGCTTCTTTAGCACAGATACGCAGTATTTT. Protein: CASSFFSTDTQYF. Full variable domain (rest looked up from reference TRBV7-9 and TRBJ2-3): DTGVSQNPRHKITKRGQNVTFRCDPISEHNRLYWYRQTLGQGPEFLTYFQNEAQLEKSRLLSDRFSAERPKGSFSTLEIQRTEQGDSAMYLCASSFFSTDTQYFGPGTRLTVL.

J is TRBJ2-1 and V is TRBV10-3; perhaps TRBD2 as D (6 bases). The CDR3 sequence is 14 residues long. Per the germline V gene, CDR1 is ENHRY and CDR2 is SYGVKD. Trimming took off 4 bases at V and 8 bases at J, with 15 bases between the two ends. In DNA, the CDR3 is TGTGCCATCAGTGGGGGGGTAATCGGCCATGAGCAGTTCTTC. This codes for CAISGGVIGHEQFF.

This clone was found once. The DNA of the CDR3 is TGTGCCAGCACCCTCTCCGGGACAGGGACGCGGAGTGGGAACACTGAAGCTTTCTTT. It specifies CASTLSGTGTRSGNTEAFF. This rearrangement joins TRBV2 to TRBJ1-1, with 9 bases identical to TRBD1. CDR1 SNHLY and CDR2 FYNNEI come from the germline V gene. J was trimmed by 1 base and V by 7 bases; bases with no gene match: 19. The CDR3 is made up of 19 amino acids.

The chain is built from TRBV28 and TRBJ2-7, with 10 bases fitting TRBD2. This CDR3 comprises 14 residues. Per germline, CDR1 MDHEN and CDR2 SYDVKM. As DNA, the CDR3 is TGTGCTCATAGAGGGGGGCTAGCGGGAGCCGAGCAGTACTTC. It is translated as CAHRGGLAGAEQYF. Using reference TRBV28 and TRBJ2-7 for the parts outside the CDR3, the full variable domain is DVKVTQSSRYLVKRTGEKVFLECVQDMDHENMFWYRQDPGLGLRLIYFSYDVKMKEKGDIPEGYSVSREKKERFSLILESASTNQTSMYLCAHRGGLAGAEQYFGPGTRLTVT.

The rearrangement links TRBV9 to TRBJ2-5, with 8 nucleotides matching TRBD1. Germline V gene sequence: CDR1 SGDLS, CDR2 YYNGEE. This CDR3 spans 16 amino acids. V was pared by 2 bases and J by 3 bases, with 9 bases of the junction left unmatched. The CDR3 reads CASSVSGGRGEETQYF. CDR3 nucleotide sequence: TGTGCCAGCAGCGTGTCAGGGGGCAGGGGGGAAGAGACCCAGTACTTC.